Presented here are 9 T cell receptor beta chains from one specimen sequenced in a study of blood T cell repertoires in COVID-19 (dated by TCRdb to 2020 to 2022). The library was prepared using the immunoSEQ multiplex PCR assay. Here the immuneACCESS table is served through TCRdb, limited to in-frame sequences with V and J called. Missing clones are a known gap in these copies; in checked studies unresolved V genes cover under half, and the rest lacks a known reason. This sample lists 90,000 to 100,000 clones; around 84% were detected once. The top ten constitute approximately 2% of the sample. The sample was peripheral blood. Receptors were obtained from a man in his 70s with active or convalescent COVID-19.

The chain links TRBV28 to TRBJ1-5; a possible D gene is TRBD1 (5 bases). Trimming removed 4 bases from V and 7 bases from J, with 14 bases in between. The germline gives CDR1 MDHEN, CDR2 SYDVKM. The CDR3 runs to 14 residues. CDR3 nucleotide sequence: TGTGCCAGCAGTTCCCCCCAGGGCCAACAGCCCCAGCATTTT. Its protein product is CASSSPQGQQPQHF.

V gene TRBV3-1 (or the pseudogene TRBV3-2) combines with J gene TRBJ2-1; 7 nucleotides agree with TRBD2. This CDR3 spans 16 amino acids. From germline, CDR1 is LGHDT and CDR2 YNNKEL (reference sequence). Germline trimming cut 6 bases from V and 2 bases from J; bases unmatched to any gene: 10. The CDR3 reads CASSQTAGSPYNEQFF. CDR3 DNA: TGTGCCAGCAGTCAAACAGCGGGGAGCCCCTACAATGAGCAGTTCTTC.

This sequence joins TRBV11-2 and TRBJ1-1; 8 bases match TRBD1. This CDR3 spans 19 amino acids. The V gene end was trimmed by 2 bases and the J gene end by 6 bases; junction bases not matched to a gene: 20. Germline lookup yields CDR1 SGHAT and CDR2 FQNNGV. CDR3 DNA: TGTGCCAGCAGCTTAAGGACTCCCTCCGGGACAGGAAGGTTCCCTGAAGCTTTCTTT. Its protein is CASSLRTPSGTGRFPEAFF.

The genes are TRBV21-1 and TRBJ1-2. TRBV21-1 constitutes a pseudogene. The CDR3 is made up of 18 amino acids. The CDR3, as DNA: TGTGCCAGCAGCAAAAATTCGGGGGTCGGGGCAATGGACTATGGCTACACCTTC. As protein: CASSKNSGVGAMDYGYTF.

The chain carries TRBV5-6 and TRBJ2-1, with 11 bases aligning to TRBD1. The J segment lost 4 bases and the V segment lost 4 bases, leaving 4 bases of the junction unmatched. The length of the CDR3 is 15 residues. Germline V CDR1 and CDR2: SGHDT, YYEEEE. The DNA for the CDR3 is TGTGCCAGCAGCCCCGGACAGGGGGCTTACAATGAGCAGTTCTTC. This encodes CASSPGQGAYNEQFF. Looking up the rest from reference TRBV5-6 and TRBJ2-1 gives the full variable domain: DAGVTQSPTHLIKTRGQQVTLRCSPKSGHDTVSWYQQALGQGPQFIFQYYEEEERQRGNFPDRFSGHQFPNYSSELNVNALLLGDSALYLCASSPGQGAYNEQFFGPGTRLTVL.

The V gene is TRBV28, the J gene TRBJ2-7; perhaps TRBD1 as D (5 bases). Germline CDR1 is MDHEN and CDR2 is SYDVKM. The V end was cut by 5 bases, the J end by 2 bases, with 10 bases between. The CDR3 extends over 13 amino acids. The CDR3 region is CASSRTPTYEQYF. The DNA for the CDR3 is TGTGCCAGCAGTCGGACACCTACCTACGAGCAGTACTTC. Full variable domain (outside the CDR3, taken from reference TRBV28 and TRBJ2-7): DVKVTQSSRYLVKRTGEKVFLECVQDMDHENMFWYRQDPGLGLRLIYFSYDVKMKEKGDIPEGYSVSREKKERFSLILESASTNQTSMYLCASSRTPTYEQYFGPGTRLTVT.

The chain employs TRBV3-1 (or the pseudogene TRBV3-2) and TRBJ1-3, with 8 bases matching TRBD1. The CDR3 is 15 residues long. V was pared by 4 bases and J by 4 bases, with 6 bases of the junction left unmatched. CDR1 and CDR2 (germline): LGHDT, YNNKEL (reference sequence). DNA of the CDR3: TGTGCCAGCAGCCCGTCCCGGGACAGGGGAAACACCATATATTTT. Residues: CASSPSRDRGNTIYF.

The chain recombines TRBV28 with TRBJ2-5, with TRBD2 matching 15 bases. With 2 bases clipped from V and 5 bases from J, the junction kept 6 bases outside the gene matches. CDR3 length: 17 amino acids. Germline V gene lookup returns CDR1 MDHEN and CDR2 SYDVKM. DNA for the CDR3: TGTGCCAGCAGTTTACCAAGGACTAGCGGGGGGGTCGAGACCCAGTACTTC. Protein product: CASSLPRTSGGVETQYF.

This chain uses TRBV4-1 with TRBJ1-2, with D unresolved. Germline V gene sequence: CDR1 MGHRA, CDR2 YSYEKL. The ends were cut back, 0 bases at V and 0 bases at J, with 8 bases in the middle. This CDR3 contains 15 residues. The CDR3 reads CASSQELDPNYGYTF. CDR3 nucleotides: TGCGCCAGCAGCCAAGAGTTAGATCCTAACTATGGCTACACCTTC.